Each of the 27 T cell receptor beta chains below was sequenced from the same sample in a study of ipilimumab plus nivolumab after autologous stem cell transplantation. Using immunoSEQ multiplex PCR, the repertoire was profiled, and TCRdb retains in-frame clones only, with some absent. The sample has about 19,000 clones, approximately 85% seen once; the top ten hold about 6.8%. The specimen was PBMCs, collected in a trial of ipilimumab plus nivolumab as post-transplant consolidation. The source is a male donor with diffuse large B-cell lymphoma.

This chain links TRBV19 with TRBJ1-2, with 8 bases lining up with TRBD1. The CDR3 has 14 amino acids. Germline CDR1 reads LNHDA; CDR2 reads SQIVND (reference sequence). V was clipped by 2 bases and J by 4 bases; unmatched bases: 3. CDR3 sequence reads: CASSINRGSYGYTF. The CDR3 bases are TGTGCCAGTAGTATAAACAGGGGGTCCTATGGCTACACCTTC.

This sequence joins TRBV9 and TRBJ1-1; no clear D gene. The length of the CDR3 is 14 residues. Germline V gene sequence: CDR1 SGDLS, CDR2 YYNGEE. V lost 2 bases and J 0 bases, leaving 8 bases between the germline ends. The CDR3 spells CASSVSGMNTEAFF. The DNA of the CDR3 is TGTGCCAGCAGCGTTTCGGGGATGAACACTGAAGCTTTCTTT. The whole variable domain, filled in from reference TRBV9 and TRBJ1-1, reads DSGVTQTPKHLITATGQRVTLRCSPRSGDLSVYWYQQSLDQGLQFLIQYYNGEERAKGNILERFSAQQFPDLHSELNLSSLELGDSALYFCASSVSGMNTEAFFGQGTRLTVV.

The CDR3 sequence: CASSLAQGSTDTQYF. The CDR3 DNA follows: TGTGCCAGCAGCTTAGCGCAGGGGAGCACAGATACGCAGTATTTT. The chain uses TRBV7-2 and TRBJ2-3; tentatively, D is TRBD1 (6 bases). The CDR3 has 15 amino acids. The V and J ends lost 0 bases and 0 bases respectively, with 7 bases between them. Germline CDR1 is SGHTA and CDR2 is FQGNSA.

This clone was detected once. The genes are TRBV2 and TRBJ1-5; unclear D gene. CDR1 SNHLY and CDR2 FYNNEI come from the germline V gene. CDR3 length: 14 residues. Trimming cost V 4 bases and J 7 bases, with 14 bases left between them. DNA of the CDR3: TGTGCCAGCAGTGTGGCCGAGAAGTGGCAGCCCCAGCATTTT. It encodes CASSVAEKWQPQHF. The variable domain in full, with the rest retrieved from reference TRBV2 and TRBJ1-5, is EPEVTQTPSHQVTQMGQEVILRCVPISNHLYFYWYRQILGQKVEFLVSFYNNEISEKSEIFDDQFSVERPDGSNFTLKIRSTKLEDSAMYFCASSVAEKWQPQHFGDGTRLSIL.

CDR3 coding DNA: TGCGCCAGCAGCCCGGGTCTCTACACAGATACGCAGTATTTT. Protein product: CASSPGLYTDTQYF. The V and J genes are TRBV5-1 and TRBJ2-3; D ambiguous. The germline V gene has CDR1 SGHRS and CDR2 YFSETQ. V was shortened by 4 bases and J by 2 bases, with 11 bases between the two germline ends. This CDR3 region has 14 residues. Using reference TRBV5-1 and TRBJ2-3 for the parts outside the CDR3, the full variable domain is KAGVTQTPRYLIKTRGQQVTLSCSPISGHRSVSWYQQTPGQGLQFLFEYFSETQRNKGNFPGRFSGRQFSNSRSEMNVSTLELGDSALYLCASSPGLYTDTQYFGPGTRLTVL.

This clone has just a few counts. Here the CDR3 reads CASSLARGELAQYF. Written as DNA, the CDR3 is TGCGCCAGCAGCTTGGCCAGGGGAGAGTTGGCCCAGTACTTC. The rearrangement links TRBV5-1 to TRBJ2-5; possibly TRBD1 for D (6 bases). The germline V gene has CDR1 SGHRS and CDR2 YFSETQ. Between the trimmed V and J ends, which lost 0 bases and 9 bases, there was a span of 15 bases. CDR3 length: 14 amino acids.

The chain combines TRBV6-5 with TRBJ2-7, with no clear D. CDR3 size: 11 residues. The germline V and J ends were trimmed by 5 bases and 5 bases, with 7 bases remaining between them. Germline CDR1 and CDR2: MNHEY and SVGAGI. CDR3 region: CASSPDHEQYF. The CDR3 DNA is TGTGCCAGCAGTCCGGACCACGAGCAGTACTTC.

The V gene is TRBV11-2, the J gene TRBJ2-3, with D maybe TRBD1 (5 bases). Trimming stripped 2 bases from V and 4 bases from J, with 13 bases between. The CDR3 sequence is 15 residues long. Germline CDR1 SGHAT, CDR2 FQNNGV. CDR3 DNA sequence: TGTGCCAGCAGCTTAAGCAGGGCTGCAGCAGATACGCAGTATTTT. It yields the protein CASSLSRAAADTQYF.

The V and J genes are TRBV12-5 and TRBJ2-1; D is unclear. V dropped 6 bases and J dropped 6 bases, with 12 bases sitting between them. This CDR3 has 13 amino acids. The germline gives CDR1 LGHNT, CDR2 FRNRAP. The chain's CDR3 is CASGPSGTNEQFF. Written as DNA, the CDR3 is TGTGCTAGTGGCCCGTCGGGTACCAATGAGCAGTTCTTC.

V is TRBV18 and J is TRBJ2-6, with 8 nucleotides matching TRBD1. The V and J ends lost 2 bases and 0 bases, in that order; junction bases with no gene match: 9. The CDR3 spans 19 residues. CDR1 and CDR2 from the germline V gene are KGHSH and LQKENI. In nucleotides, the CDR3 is TGTGCCAGCTCACCAATTGGTGGGACAGGCAGCTCTGGGGCCAACGTCCTGACTTTC. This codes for CASSPIGGTGSSGANVLTF.

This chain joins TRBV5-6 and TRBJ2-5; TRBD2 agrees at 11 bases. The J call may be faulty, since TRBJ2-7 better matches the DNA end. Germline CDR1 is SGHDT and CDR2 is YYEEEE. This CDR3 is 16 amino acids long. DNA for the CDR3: TGTGCCAGCAGCCCACAGACTAGCGGGGATTCCTACGAGCAGTACTTC. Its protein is CASSPQTSGDSYEQYF.

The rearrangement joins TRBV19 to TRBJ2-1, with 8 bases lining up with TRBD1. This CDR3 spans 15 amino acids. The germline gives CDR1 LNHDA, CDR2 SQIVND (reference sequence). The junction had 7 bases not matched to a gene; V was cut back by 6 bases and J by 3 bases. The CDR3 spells CASREAGTGYNEQFF. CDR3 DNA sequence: TGTGCCAGTAGAGAGGCCGGGACAGGCTACAATGAGCAGTTCTTC.

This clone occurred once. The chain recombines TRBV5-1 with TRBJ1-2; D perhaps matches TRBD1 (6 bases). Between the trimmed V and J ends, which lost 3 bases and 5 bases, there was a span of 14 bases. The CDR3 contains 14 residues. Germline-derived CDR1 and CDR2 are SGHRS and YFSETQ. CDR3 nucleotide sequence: TGCGCCAGCAGCTCCGAGGGGGGGAATTATGGCTACACCTTC. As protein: CASSSEGGNYGYTF.

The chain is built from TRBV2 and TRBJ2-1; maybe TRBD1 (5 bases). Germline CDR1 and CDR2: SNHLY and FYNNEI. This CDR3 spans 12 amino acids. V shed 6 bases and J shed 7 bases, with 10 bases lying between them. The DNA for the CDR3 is TGTGCCAGCAGGCCGCAGGGTAATGAGCAGTTCTTC. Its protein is CASRPQGNEQFF. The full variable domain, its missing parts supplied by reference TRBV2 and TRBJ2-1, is EPEVTQTPSHQVTQMGQEVILRCVPISNHLYFYWYRQILGQKVEFLVSFYNNEISEKSEIFDDQFSVERPDGSNFTLKIRSTKLEDSAMYFCASRPQGNEQFFGPGTRLTVL.

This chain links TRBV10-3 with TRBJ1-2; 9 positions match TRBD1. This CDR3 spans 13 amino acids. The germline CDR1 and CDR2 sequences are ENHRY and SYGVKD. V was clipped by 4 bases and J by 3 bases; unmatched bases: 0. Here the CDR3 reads CAISGTGDYGYTF. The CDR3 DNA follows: TGTGCCATCAGTGGGACAGGGGACTATGGCTACACCTTC.

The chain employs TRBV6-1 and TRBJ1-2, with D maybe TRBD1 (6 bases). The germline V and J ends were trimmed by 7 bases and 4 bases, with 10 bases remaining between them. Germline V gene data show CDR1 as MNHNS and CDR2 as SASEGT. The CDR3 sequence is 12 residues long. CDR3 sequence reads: CASMGGAYGYTF. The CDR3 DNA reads TGTGCCAGCATGGGGGGCGCCTATGGCTACACCTTC.

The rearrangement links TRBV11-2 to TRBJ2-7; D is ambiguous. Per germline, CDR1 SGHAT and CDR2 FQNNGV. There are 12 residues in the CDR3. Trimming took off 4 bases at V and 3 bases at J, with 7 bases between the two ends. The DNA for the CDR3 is TGTGCCAGCAGCTCTACTATCTACGAGCAGTACTTC. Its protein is CASSSTIYEQYF.

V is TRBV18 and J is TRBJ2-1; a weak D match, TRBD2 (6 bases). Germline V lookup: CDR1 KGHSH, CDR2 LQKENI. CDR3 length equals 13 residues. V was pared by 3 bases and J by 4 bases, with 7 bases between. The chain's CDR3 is CASSPGGYNEQFF. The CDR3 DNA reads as TGTGCCAGCTCACCGGGGGGTTACAATGAGCAGTTCTTC. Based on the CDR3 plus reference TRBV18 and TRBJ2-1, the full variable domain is NAGVMQNPRHLVRRRGQEARLRCSPMKGHSHVYWYRQLPEEGLKFMVYLQKENIIDESGMPKERFSAEFPKEGPSILRIQQVVRGDSAAYFCASSPGGYNEQFFGPGTRLTVL.

The CDR3 here is CATSSGVRETQYF. CDR3 DNA sequence: TGTGCCACCAGCTCAGGGGTCCGGGAGACCCAGTACTTC. The chain has TRBV15 and TRBJ2-5; weak D call: TRBD1 (6 bases). The length of the CDR3 is 13 residues. The V gene lost 5 bases and the J gene lost 5 bases, with 12 bases spanning the gap. Germline lookup yields CDR1 LNHNV and CDR2 YYDKDF (reference sequence).

CDR3 nucleotides: TGTGCCAGCAGTTTCACAGGGTCCTATGGCTACACCTTC. Translating it yields CASSFTGSYGYTF. The chain recombines TRBV27 with TRBJ1-2; D is possibly TRBD1 (6 bases). V was cut by 3 bases and J by 4 bases, with 9 bases left in between. Looked up from germline, CDR1 is MNHEY and CDR2 is SMNVEV (reference sequence). The CDR3 consists of 13 residues.

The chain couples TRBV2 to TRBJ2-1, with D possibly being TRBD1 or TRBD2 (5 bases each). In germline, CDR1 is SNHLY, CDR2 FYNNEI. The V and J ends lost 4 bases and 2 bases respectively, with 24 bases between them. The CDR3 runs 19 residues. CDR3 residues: CASSVAHSGRSRAYNEQFF. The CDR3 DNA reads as TGTGCCAGCAGTGTAGCCCACAGTGGGAGAAGCAGGGCCTACAATGAGCAGTTCTTC.

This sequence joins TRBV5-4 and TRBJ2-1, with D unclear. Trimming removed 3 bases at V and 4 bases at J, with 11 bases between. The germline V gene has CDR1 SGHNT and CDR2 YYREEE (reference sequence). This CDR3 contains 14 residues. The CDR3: CASSSLTEYNEQFF. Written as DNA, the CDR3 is TGTGCCAGCAGCTCATTAACGGAGTACAATGAGCAGTTCTTC.

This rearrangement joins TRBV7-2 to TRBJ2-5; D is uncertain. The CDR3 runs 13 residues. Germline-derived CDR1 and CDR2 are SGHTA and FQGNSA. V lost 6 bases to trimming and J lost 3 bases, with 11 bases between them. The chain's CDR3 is CASSSDLKETQYF. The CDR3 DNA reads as TGTGCCAGCAGTTCGGACCTAAAAGAGACCCAGTACTTC.

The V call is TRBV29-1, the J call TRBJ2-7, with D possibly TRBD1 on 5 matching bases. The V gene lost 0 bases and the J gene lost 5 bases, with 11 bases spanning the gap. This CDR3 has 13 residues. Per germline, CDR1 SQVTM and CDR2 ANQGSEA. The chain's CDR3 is CSVEEGAGNEQYF. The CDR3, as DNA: TGCAGCGTTGAAGAAGGTGCAGGGAACGAGCAGTACTTC.

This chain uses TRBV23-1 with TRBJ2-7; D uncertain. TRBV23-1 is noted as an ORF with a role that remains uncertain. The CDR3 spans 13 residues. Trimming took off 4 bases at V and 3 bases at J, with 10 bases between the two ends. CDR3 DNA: TGCGCCAGCAGTCCGAGAGTTCTCTACGAGCAGTACTTC. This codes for CASSPRVLYEQYF.

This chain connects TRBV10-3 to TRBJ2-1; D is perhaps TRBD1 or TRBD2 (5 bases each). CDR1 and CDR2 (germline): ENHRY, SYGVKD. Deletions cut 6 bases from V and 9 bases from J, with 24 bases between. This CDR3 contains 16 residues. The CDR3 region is CAISGASTQDNPEQFF. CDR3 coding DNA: TGTGCCATCAGCGGGGCTTCCACGCAGGACAATCCTGAGCAGTTCTTC.

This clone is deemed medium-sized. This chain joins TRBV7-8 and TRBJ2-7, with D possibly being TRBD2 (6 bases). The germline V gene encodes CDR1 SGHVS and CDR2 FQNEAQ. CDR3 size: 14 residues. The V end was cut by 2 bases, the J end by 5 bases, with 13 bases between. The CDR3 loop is CASSLQTSPHEQYF. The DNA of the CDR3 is TGTGCCAGCAGCTTACAGACTAGTCCCCACGAGCAGTACTTC.